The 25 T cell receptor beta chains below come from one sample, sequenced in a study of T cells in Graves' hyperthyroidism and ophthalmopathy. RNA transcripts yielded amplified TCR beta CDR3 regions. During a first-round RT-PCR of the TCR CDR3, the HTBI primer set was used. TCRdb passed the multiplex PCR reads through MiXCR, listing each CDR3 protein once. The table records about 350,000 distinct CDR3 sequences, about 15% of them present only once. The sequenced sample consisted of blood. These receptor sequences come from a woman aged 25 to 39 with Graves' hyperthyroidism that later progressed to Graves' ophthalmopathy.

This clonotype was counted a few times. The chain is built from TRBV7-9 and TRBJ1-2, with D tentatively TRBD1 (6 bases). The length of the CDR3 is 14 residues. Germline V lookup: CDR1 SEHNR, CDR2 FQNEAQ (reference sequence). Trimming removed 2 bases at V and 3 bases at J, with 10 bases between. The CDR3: CASSLPGEYYGYTF. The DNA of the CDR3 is TGTGCCAGCAGCTTACCAGGGGAATACTATGGCTACACCTTC.

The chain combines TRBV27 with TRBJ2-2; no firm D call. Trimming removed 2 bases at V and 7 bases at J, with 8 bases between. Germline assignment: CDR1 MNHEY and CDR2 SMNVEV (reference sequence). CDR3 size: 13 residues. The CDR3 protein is CASSLIPVGELFF. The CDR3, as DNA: TGTGCCAGCAGTTTAATCCCGGTCGGGGAGCTGTTTTTT.

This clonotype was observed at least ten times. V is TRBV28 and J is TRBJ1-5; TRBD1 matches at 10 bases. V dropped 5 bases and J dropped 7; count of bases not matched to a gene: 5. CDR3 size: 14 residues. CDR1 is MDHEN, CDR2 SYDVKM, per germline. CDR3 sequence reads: CASSPLTGGQPQHF. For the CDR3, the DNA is TGTGCCAGCAGTCCCCTGACAGGGGGCCAGCCCCAGCATTTT.

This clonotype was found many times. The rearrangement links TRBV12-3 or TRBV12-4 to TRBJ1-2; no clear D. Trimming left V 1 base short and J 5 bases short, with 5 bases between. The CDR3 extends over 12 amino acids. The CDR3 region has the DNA TGTGCCAGCAGTTTAGGGACGTATGGCTACACCTTC. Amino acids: CASSLGTYGYTF.

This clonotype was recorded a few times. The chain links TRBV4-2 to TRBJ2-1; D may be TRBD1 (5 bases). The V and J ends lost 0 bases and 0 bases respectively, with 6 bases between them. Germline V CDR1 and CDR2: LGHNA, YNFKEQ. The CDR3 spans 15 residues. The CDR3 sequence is CASSQDQGSYNEQFF. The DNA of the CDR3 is TGTGCCAGCAGCCAAGATCAGGGCTCCTACAATGAGCAGTTCTTC.

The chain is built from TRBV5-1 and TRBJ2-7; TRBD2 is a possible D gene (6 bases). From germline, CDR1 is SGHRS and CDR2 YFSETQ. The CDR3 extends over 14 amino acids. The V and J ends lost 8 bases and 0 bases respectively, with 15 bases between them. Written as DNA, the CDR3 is TGCGCCAGGGGCCGAACGGGGGACTCCTACGAGCAGTACTTC. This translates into CARGRTGDSYEQYF.

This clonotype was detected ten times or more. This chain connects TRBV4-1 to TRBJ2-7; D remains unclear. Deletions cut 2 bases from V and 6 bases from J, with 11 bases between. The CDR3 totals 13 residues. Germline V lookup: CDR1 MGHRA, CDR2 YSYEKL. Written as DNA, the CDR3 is TGCGCCAGCAGCCAAACAAGTCCGGGCGAGCAGTACTTC. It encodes CASSQTSPGEQYF.

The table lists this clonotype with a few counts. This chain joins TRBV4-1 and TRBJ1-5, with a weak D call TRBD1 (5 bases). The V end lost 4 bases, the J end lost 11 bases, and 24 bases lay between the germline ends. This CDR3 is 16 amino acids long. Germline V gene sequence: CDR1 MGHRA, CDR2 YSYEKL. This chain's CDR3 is CASSRSAWGEEVAQHF. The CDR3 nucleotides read TGCGCCAGCAGCCGAAGTGCTTGGGGGGAAGAAGTGGCCCAGCATTTT.

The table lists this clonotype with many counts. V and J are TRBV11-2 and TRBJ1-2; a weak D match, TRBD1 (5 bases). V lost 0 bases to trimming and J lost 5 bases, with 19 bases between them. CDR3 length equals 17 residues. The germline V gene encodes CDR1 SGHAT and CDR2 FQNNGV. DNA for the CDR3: TGTGCCAGCAGCTTAGACGGGGGGTTACCCCCGCAATATGGCTACACCTTC. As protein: CASSLDGGLPPQYGYTF.

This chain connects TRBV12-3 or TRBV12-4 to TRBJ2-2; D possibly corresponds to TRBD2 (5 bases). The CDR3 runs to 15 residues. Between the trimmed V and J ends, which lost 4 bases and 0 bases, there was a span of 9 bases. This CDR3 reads CASSSPRANTGELFF. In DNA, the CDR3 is TGTGCCAGCAGTTCCCCGAGGGCGAACACCGGGGAGCTGTTTTTT.

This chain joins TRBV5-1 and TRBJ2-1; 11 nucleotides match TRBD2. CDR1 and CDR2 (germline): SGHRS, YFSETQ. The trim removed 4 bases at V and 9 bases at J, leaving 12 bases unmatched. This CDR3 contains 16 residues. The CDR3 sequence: CASSKGSVSGGAEQFF. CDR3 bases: TGCGCCAGCAGCAAGGGTTCCGTTAGCGGGGGGGCTGAGCAGTTCTTC.

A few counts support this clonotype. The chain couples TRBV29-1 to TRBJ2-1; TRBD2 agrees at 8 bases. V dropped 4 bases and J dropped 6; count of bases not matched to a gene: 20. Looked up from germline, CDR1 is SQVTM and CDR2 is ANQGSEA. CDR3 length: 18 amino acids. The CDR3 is CSVGKRGRTSGLRNEQFF. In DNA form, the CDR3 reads TGCAGCGTTGGCAAGCGGGGGCGGACCTCGGGTCTACGCAATGAGCAGTTCTTC.

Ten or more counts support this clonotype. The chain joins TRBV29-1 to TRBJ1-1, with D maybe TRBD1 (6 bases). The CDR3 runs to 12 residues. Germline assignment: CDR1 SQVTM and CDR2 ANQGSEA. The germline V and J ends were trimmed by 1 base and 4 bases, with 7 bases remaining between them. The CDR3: CSVEGGATEAFF. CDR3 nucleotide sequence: TGCAGCGTTGAAGGGGGGGCCACTGAAGCTTTCTTT.

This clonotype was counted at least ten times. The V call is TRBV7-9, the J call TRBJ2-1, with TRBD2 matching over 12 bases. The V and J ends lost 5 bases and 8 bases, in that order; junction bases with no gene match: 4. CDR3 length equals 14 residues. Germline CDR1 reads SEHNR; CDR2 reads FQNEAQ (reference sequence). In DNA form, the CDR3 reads TGTGCCAGCAGCAGGACTAGCGGGAACTATGAGCAGTTCTTC. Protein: CASSRTSGNYEQFF.

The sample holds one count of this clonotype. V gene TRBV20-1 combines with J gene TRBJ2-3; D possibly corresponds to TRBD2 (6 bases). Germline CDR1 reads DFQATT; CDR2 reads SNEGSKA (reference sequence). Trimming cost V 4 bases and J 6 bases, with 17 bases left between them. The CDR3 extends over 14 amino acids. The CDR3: CSANAGRKRDTQYF. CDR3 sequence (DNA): TGCAGTGCTAACGCCGGGAGAAAACGGGATACGCAGTATTTT.

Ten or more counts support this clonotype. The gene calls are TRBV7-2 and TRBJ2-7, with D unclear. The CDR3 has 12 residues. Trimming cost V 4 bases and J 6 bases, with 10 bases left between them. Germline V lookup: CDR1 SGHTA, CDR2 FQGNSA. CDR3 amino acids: CASSSYALEQYF. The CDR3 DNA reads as TGTGCCAGCAGCTCCTACGCGCTCGAGCAGTACTTC.

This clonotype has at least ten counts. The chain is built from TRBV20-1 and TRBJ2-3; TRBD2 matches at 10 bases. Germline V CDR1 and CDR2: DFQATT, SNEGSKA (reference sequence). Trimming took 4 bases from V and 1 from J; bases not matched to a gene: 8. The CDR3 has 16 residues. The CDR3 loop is CSAKALGLAGTDTQYF. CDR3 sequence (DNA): TGCAGTGCTAAGGCCCTAGGACTAGCGGGCACAGATACGCAGTATTTT.

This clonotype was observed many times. The CDR3 here is CATRDSGSEKLFF. CDR3 nucleotide sequence: TGTGCCACAAGGGACTCTGGCTCTGAAAAACTGTTTTTT. This rearrangement joins TRBV19 to TRBJ1-4; a possible D gene is TRBD1 (5 bases). The CDR3 sequence is 13 residues long. Germline V gene sequence: CDR1 LNHDA, CDR2 SQIVND (reference sequence). Trimming shortened V by 10 bases and J by 7 bases, and 16 bases separated the two germline ends.

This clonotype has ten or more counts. The CDR3 is CASGEVTQYF. CDR3 bases: TGTGCCAGCGGCGAAGTGACCCAGTACTTC. The chain links TRBV28 to TRBJ2-5; the D is unclear. Between the trimmed V and J ends, which lost 8 bases and 7 bases, there was a span of 8 bases. The germline CDR1 and CDR2 sequences are MDHEN and SYDVKM. The CDR3 spans 10 residues.

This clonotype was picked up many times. The CDR3 bases are TGTGCCAGCAGCTTAGAACAGGGCGGCTCACCCCTCCACTTT. The encoded protein is CASSLEQGGSPLHF. The V call is TRBV7-9, the J call TRBJ1-6; a weak D match, TRBD1 (6 bases). Germline CDR1 reads SEHNR; CDR2 reads FQNEAQ (reference sequence). The CDR3 runs to 14 residues. V lost 1 base, J lost 10 bases, and 11 bases lay in between. The full variable domain, with the rest looked up from reference TRBV7-9 and TRBJ1-6, is DTGVSQNPRHKITKRGQNVTFRCDPISEHNRLYWYRQTLGQGPEFLTYFQNEAQLEKSRLLSDRFSAERPKGSFSTLEIQRTEQGDSAMYLCASSLEQGGSPLHFGNGTRLTVT.

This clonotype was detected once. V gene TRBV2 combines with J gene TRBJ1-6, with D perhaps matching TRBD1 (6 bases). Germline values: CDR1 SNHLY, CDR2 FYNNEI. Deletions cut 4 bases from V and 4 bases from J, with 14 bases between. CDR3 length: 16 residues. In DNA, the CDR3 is TGTGCCAGCAGTGCAACACCACAGGGATATAATTCACCCCTCCACTTT. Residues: CASSATPQGYNSPLHF.

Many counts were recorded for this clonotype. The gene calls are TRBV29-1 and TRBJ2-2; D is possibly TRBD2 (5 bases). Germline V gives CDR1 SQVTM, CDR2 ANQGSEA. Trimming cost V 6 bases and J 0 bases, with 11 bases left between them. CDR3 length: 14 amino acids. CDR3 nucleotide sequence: TGCAGCGTATCGGACTTCGCGAACACCGGGGAGCTGTTTTTT. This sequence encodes CSVSDFANTGELFF.

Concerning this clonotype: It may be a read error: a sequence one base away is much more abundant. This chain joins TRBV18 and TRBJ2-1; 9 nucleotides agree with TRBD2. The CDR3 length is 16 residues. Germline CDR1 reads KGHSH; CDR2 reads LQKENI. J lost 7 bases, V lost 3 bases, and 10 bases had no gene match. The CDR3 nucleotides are TGTGCCAGCTCACCGCGACCAGCGGGAGGAGGGAATGAGCAGTTCTTC. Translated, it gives CASSPRPAGGGNEQFF.

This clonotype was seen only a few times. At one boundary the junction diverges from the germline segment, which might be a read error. The CDR3 loop reads CSIEGGGWYNEQFF. In DNA form, the CDR3 reads TGCAGCATTGAAGGGGGGGGCTGGTACAATGAGCAGTTCTTC. The rearrangement joins TRBV29-1 to TRBJ2-1, with D perhaps matching TRBD2 (7 bases). CDR1 and CDR2 (germline): SQVTM, ANQGSEA. The CDR3 is 14 residues long.

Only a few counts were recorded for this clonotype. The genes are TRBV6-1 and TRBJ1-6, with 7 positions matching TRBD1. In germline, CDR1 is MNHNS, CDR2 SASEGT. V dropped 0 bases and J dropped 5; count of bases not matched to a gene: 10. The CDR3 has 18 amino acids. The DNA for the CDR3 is TGTGCCAGCAGTGAAGCTATAGGCAGGGGGAAGAATAATTCACCCCTCCACTTT. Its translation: CASSEAIGRGKNNSPLHF.